This TCR beta chain was documented in a study of T cells in Graves' hyperthyroidism and ophthalmopathy. Germline CDR1 and CDR2: SGHDT and YYEEEE. The CDR3 has 16 residues. The V and J ends lost 0 bases and 2 bases, in that order; junction bases with no gene match: 5. What was amplified from RNA transcripts were TCR beta CDR3 regions. TCR CDR3 underwent first-round RT-PCR with the HTBI primer set. One entry per CDR3 protein, called by TCRdb with MiXCR from the multiplex PCR reads. The sample holds roughly 160,000 distinct CDR3 sequences, 9.4% seen once. This clonotype was detected many times. Material: blood. The TCR comes from a woman between 18 and 29 years old with Graves' hyperthyroidism that later progressed to Graves' ophthalmopathy. The chain links TRBV5-6 to TRBJ1-5; 7 bases align to TRBD1. CDR3 residues: CASSLAAGTGNQPQHF. DNA of the CDR3: TGTGCCAGCAGCTTGGCCGCCGGGACAGGCAATCAGCCCCAGCATTTT.